The 31 T cell receptor beta chains below all came from one sample that was sequenced in a study of long-term antiretroviral therapy in people with HIV. Running of the v3.0 immunoSEQ assay took place at survey level. Using immunoSEQ multiplex PCR, the repertoire was profiled, and TCRdb retains in-frame clones only, with some absent. The profile shows 35,000 to 55,000 clones, nearly 95% of them singletons. The sequencing here drew on unsorted PBMCs, taken 3.7 years after starting antiretroviral therapy. These TCRs come from a woman aged 45-65 years with HIV.

The gene calls are TRBV7-9 and TRBJ2-3; D possibly matches TRBD1 or TRBD2 (5 bases each). The CDR3 has 15 amino acids. V lost 5 bases and J lost 2, with 14 bases in between. CDR1 and CDR2 (germline): SEHNR, FQNEAQ (reference sequence). The CDR3 region is CASSPEGRNTDTQYF. In DNA, the CDR3 is TGTGCCAGCAGCCCCGAGGGACGGAACACAGATACGCAGTATTTT.

The rearrangement joins TRBV5-1 to TRBJ1-5; 7 bases map to TRBD1. Germline-derived CDR1 and CDR2 are SGHRS and YFSETQ. With 4 bases clipped from V and 3 bases from J, the junction kept 4 bases outside the gene matches. This CDR3 has 14 residues. The CDR3: CASSVGTDNQPQHF. CDR3 nucleotides: TGCGCCAGCAGCGTCGGGACAGACAATCAGCCCCAGCATTTT.

The gene calls are TRBV29-1 and TRBJ2-5; D unresolved. CDR1 SQVTM and CDR2 ANQGSEA come from the germline V gene. The V and J ends lost 5 bases and 2 bases respectively, with 12 bases between them. The length of the CDR3 is 13 residues. CDR3 DNA: TGCAGCGTTCCCAAAAGCCCACAAGAGACCCAGTACTTC. Protein sequence: CSVPKSPQETQYF. Drawing the rest from reference TRBV29-1 and TRBJ2-5, the complete variable domain is SAVISQKPSRDICQRGTSLTIQCQVDSQVTMMFWYRQQPGQSLTLIATANQGSEATYESGFVIDKFPISRPNLTFSTLTVSNMSPEDSSIYLCSVPKSPQETQYFGPGTRLLVL.

This chain links TRBV19 with TRBJ1-3; D is unclear. CDR1 and CDR2 from the germline V gene are LNHDA and SQIVND (reference sequence). The CDR3 sequence is 13 residues long. The V and J ends lost 5 bases and 4 bases respectively, with 9 bases between them. In DNA, the CDR3 is TGTGCCAGTAGTCCGAATTCGGGAAACACCATATATTTT. This translates into CASSPNSGNTIYF.

The rearrangement joins TRBV7-9 to TRBJ1-2; 8 nucleotides align to TRBD1. Germline values: CDR1 SEHNR, CDR2 FQNEAQ (reference sequence). The CDR3 is made up of 14 amino acids. J was trimmed by 3 bases and V by 3 bases; bases with no gene match: 3. CDR3 in amino acids: CASSLVQGDYGYTF. CDR3 sequence (DNA): TGTGCCAGCAGCTTGGTACAGGGGGACTATGGCTACACCTTC. Full variable domain (rest looked up from reference TRBV7-9 and TRBJ1-2): DTGVSQNPRHKITKRGQNVTFRCDPISEHNRLYWYRQTLGQGPEFLTYFQNEAQLEKSRLLSDRFSAERPKGSFSTLEIQRTEQGDSAMYLCASSLVQGDYGYTFGSGTRLTVV.

This chain joins TRBV11-2 and TRBJ1-1; no clear D. CDR1 and CDR2 (germline): SGHAT, FQNNGV. The CDR3 is 12 amino acids. The V end was cut by 0 bases, the J end by 4 bases, with 3 bases between. The CDR3 spells CASSLEFTEAFF. CDR3 DNA sequence: TGTGCCAGCAGCTTAGAGTTCACTGAAGCTTTCTTT.

The gene calls are TRBV10-3 and TRBJ1-5; 7 bases agree with TRBD1. Germline trimming cut 2 bases from V and 0 bases from J; bases unmatched to any gene: 1. The germline CDR1 and CDR2 sequences are ENHRY and SYGVKD. The CDR3 has 15 residues. CDR3 protein: CAISEGQVSNQPQHF. The CDR3 DNA reads TGTGCCATCAGTGAGGGACAGGTTAGCAATCAGCCCCAGCATTTT.

CDR3 region: CASSISGQGFGYTF. DNA for the CDR3: TGTGCCAGCAGCATATCGGGACAGGGGTTTGGCTACACCTTC. V usage is TRBV2 and J usage is TRBJ1-2; 10 nucleotides match TRBD1. Germline lookup yields CDR1 SNHLY and CDR2 FYNNEI. The V gene end was trimmed by 6 bases and the J gene end by 7 bases; junction bases not matched to a gene: 8. The CDR3 length is 14 residues. The full variable domain, with the rest looked up from reference TRBV2 and TRBJ1-2, is EPEVTQTPSHQVTQMGQEVILRCVPISNHLYFYWYRQILGQKVEFLVSFYNNEISEKSEIFDDQFSVERPDGSNFTLKIRSTKLEDSAMYFCASSISGQGFGYTFGSGTRLTVV.

The chain couples TRBV6-6 to TRBJ2-7; D remains unclear. This CDR3 comprises 14 residues. CDR1 and CDR2 from the germline V gene are MNHNY and SVGAGI (reference sequence). The V end lost 0 bases, the J end lost 3 bases, and 9 bases lay between the germline ends. CDR3 nucleotides: TGTGCCAGCAGTTACTCGCGCCAAAACTACGAGCAGTACTTC. Residues: CASSYSRQNYEQYF.

The chain uses TRBV5-1 and TRBJ2-1; D gene ambiguous. The CDR3 loop spans 13 amino acids. Germline V gene sequence: CDR1 SGHRS, CDR2 YFSETQ. V dropped 0 bases and J dropped 3 bases, with 4 bases sitting between them. Here the CDR3 DNA reads TGCGCCAGCAGCTTGGGGGTCTACAATGAGCAGTTCTTC. This sequence encodes CASSLGVYNEQFF.

This sequence joins TRBV2 and TRBJ2-5, with TRBD1 matching over 12 bases. The V gene end was trimmed by 4 bases and the J gene end by 1 base; junction bases not matched to a gene: 16. The CDR3 extends over 20 amino acids. Germline V lookup: CDR1 SNHLY, CDR2 FYNNEI. Here the CDR3 reads CASSGLFRDRGRWGQETQYF. The CDR3 DNA reads as TGTGCCAGCAGTGGGCTGTTTCGGGACAGGGGGCGCTGGGGCCAAGAGACCCAGTACTTC.

This clone was recorded once. This chain connects TRBV9 to TRBJ1-1, with D uncertain. V shed 7 bases and J shed 0 bases, with 19 bases lying between them. CDR1 is SGDLS, CDR2 YYNGEE, per germline. The CDR3 length is 16 residues. CDR3: CASGSAQSLMNTEAFF. In DNA form, the CDR3 reads TGTGCCAGCGGCTCCGCCCAAAGTCTGATGAACACTGAAGCTTTCTTT.

V gene TRBV18 combines with J gene TRBJ1-2; 7 bases map to TRBD1. CDR3 length: 13 amino acids. V lost 4 bases and J lost 6; bases outside the gene matches: 5. Germline assignment: CDR1 KGHSH and CDR2 LQKENI. The CDR3, as DNA: TGTGCCAGCTCACTGACAGGGTTAGATGGCTACACCTTC. This translates into CASSLTGLDGYTF.

This chain uses TRBV7-8 with TRBJ2-1, with TRBD1 matching over 9 bases. Unmatched junction bases numbered 11, after V lost 5 bases and J lost 6 bases. CDR1 and CDR2 from the germline V gene are SGHVS and FQNEAQ. This CDR3 has 16 residues. CDR3 DNA sequence: TGTGCCAGCAGCCAACTTCCAGGACAGGGGCCCAATGAGCAGTTCTTC. Translation: CASSQLPGQGPNEQFF. Combining the CDR3 with reference TRBV7-8 and TRBJ2-1 gives the whole variable domain GAGVSQSPRYKVAKRGQDVALRCDPISGHVSLFWYQQALGQGPEFLTYFQNEAQLDKSGLPSDRFFAERPEGSVSTLKIQRTQQEDSAVYLCASSQLPGQGPNEQFFGPGTRLTVL.

CDR3 protein: CASSRTGTLSYNEQFF. The DNA for the CDR3 is TGTGCCAGCAGTCGGACCGGGACGCTATCCTACAATGAGCAGTTCTTC. The chain carries TRBV9 and TRBJ2-1, with D perhaps given as TRBD1 or TRBD2 (5 bases each). The germline V gene has CDR1 SGDLS and CDR2 YYNGEE. The CDR3 is 16 residues long. V shed 5 bases and J shed 1 base, with 16 bases lying between them.

This clone has just one count. The V gene is TRBV10-1, the J gene TRBJ2-2; D gene unclear. V shed 4 bases and J shed 6 bases, with 6 bases lying between them. Germline CDR1 is WNHNN and CDR2 is SYGVQD (reference sequence). The CDR3 has 12 amino acids. CDR3 bases: TGCGCCAGCAGTGGGTCATCCGGGGAGCTGTTTTTT. Protein product: CASSGSSGELFF.

This clone showed up just once. This chain joins TRBV19 and TRBJ1-2; D may be TRBD1 (5 bases). The ends were cut back, 0 bases at V and 7 bases at J, with 21 bases in the middle. Germline V CDR1 and CDR2: LNHDA, SQIVND (reference sequence). The CDR3 extends over 17 amino acids. The DNA of the CDR3 is TGTGCCAGTAGTATAGATTGGGCAGGGACCGTTGGCGGTGGCTACACCTTC. Translation gives CASSIDWAGTVGGGYTF.

The chain joins TRBV6-5 to TRBJ2-3, with a possible D match to TRBD2 (7 bases). From germline, CDR1 is MNHEY and CDR2 SVGAGI. This CDR3 is built from 16 residues. V lost 0 bases and J 5 bases, leaving 15 bases between the germline ends. In DNA form, the CDR3 reads TGTGCCAGCAGTTACTCGCCGGGGGGCCTGCTAGATACGCAGTATTTT. Amino acids: CASSYSPGGLLDTQYF.

The J gene is TRBJ2-3, the V gene TRBV5-8, with D maybe TRBD2 (6 bases). CDR1 and CDR2 from the germline V gene are SGHTS and YDEGEE. This CDR3 spans 15 amino acids. V lost 4 bases and J 3 bases, leaving 15 bases between the germline ends. CDR3 in DNA: TGTGCCAGCAGCCCTCGCCCACGGGGGACAGATACGCAGTATTTT. As protein: CASSPRPRGTDTQYF.

This chain connects TRBV2 to TRBJ2-5, with 10 bases identical to TRBD2. CDR1 and CDR2 (germline): SNHLY, FYNNEI. The length of the CDR3 is 15 residues. V gave up 4 bases and J gave up 5 bases; unmatched junction bases: 7. CDR3 protein: CASSARSGGAETQYF. In nucleotides, the CDR3 is TGTGCCAGCAGTGCAAGGAGCGGGGGGGCTGAGACCCAGTACTTC. Variable domain in full (rest from reference TRBV2 and TRBJ2-5): EPEVTQTPSHQVTQMGQEVILRCVPISNHLYFYWYRQILGQKVEFLVSFYNNEISEKSEIFDDQFSVERPDGSNFTLKIRSTKLEDSAMYFCASSARSGGAETQYFGPGTRLLVL.

A single count supports this clone. V is TRBV5-4 and J is TRBJ2-1; the match to TRBD2 covers 7 bases. The germline gives CDR1 SGHNT, CDR2 YYREEE (reference sequence). The junction had 5 bases not matched to a gene; V was cut back by 2 bases and J by 3 bases. This CDR3 is built from 15 residues. The CDR3 loop reads CASSLSAGDYNEQFF. Written as DNA, the CDR3 is TGTGCCAGCAGCTTATCCGCGGGGGACTACAATGAGCAGTTCTTC.

The chain uses TRBV5-4 and TRBJ1-2; D is ambiguous. In germline, CDR1 is SGHNT, CDR2 YYREEE (reference sequence). Trimming pared 4 bases from V and 2 bases from J, leaving 12 bases between. This CDR3 region has 14 residues. The CDR3 DNA reads TGTGCCAGCAGCCAAGATCCGGTCAACTATGGCTACACCTTC. Translating gives CASSQDPVNYGYTF.

The chain joins TRBV18 to TRBJ1-3; no clear D. CDR1 is KGHSH and CDR2 is LQKENI in the germline V gene. The germline V and J ends were trimmed by 4 bases and 0 bases, with 16 bases remaining between them. CDR3 length equals 17 residues. In DNA form, the CDR3 reads TGTGCCAGCTCACGTGGGCAACCGACGAGCTCTGGAAACACCATATATTTT. It yields the protein CASSRGQPTSSGNTIYF.

The chain is built from TRBV5-1 and TRBJ2-2, with no clear D. The V end was cut by 1 base, the J end by 3 bases, with 4 bases between. The CDR3 totals 13 residues. Germline assignment: CDR1 SGHRS and CDR2 YFSETQ. CDR3 sequence (DNA): TGCGCCAGCAGCTTGAAGGACACCGGGGAGCTGTTTTTT. Translated: CASSLKDTGELFF.

The chain joins TRBV27 to TRBJ2-7; 10 positions match TRBD2. The CDR3 covers 15 residues. Germline CDR1 MNHEY, CDR2 SMNVEV (reference sequence). The V and J ends lost 6 bases and 4 bases, in that order; junction bases with no gene match: 9. The CDR3 nucleotides read TGTGCCAGCAGCTTAACCTCTAGCGGGGGTTACGAGCAGTACTTC. Translating gives CASSLTSSGGYEQYF.

V gene TRBV7-2 combines with J gene TRBJ1-6; D possibly corresponds to TRBD1 (5 bases). V was cut by 6 bases and J by 6 bases, with 18 bases left in between. The CDR3 is 16 residues long. Germline CDR1 is SGHTA and CDR2 is FQGNSA. This chain's CDR3 is CASRISLGGLNSPLHF. The CDR3 DNA follows: TGTGCCAGCAGAATATCCCTCGGGGGTCTTAATTCACCCCTCCACTTT.

The rearrangement links TRBV9 to TRBJ1-1; the D gene is possibly TRBD1 (5 bases). V was trimmed by 0 bases and J by 2 bases, leaving 11 bases between them. The germline V gene encodes CDR1 SGDLS and CDR2 YYNGEE. The CDR3 extends over 15 amino acids. The CDR3 coding sequence is TGTGCCAGCAGCGTAGGAAGGACAATAAACACTGAAGCTTTCTTT. The encoded protein is CASSVGRTINTEAFF.

The chain couples TRBV29-1 to TRBJ1-2; a possible D gene is TRBD1 (5 bases). The V gene's germline CDR1 is SQVTM and CDR2 ANQGSEA. CDR3 length: 12 amino acids. V was trimmed by 1 base and J by 7 bases, leaving 10 bases between them. CDR3 coding DNA: TGCAGCGTTGAAGGTGGGGCGGGTGGCTACACCTTC. It is translated as CSVEGGAGGYTF.

The J gene is TRBJ2-5, the V gene TRBV14, with 9 bases fitting TRBD1. The germline V gene encodes CDR1 SGHDN and CDR2 FVKESK. CDR3 length: 19 amino acids. V gave up 0 bases and J gave up 0 bases; unmatched junction bases: 11. CDR3 loop: CASSQESGTGTTYQETQYF. The CDR3 nucleotides read TGTGCCAGCAGCCAAGAGAGTGGGACAGGGACTACGTACCAAGAGACCCAGTACTTC.

The rearrangement links TRBV15 to TRBJ1-4, with TRBD1 identical over 7 bases. The CDR3 sequence is 15 residues long. Germline CDR1 reads LNHNV; CDR2 reads YYDKDF (reference sequence). Trimming cost V 4 bases and J 4 bases; bases outside gene matches: 6. The CDR3 spells CATSIPTGLNEKLFF. CDR3 in DNA: TGTGCCACCAGCATACCGACAGGGCTTAATGAAAAACTGTTTTTT.

The chain couples TRBV29-1 to TRBJ1-1; 7 bases line up with TRBD1. Looked up from germline, CDR1 is SQVTM and CDR2 is ANQGSEA. Trimming removed 3 bases from V and 2 bases from J; junction bases left unmatched: 3. CDR3 size: 13 residues. The CDR3 here is CSVEGQLNTEAFF. CDR3 nucleotides: TGCAGCGTTGAGGGACAGCTAAACACTGAAGCTTTCTTT.